The 10 T cell receptor beta chains listed next were all sequenced from one sample in a study of blood T cell repertoires in COVID-19. Data came from immunoSEQ multiplex PCR; TCRdb stores just in-frame clones and leaves some out. Of approximately 45,000 clones in the sample, roughly 89% were seen once. The sample consisted of peripheral blood. The receptors shown here come from a middle-aged man with COVID-19, enrolled during active disease.

This chain links TRBV28 with TRBJ2-7; D perhaps matches TRBD2 (5 bases). Trimming cost V 5 bases and J 0 bases, with 11 bases left between them. CDR3 length: 14 residues. Per the germline V gene, CDR1 is MDHEN and CDR2 is SYDVKM. CDR3 amino acids: CASSHRGISYEQYF. DNA of the CDR3: TGTGCCAGCAGTCACCGGGGTATCTCCTACGAGCAGTACTTC.

J is TRBJ1-2 and V is TRBV25-1, with TRBD1 identical over 7 bases. CDR1 and CDR2 (germline): MGHDK, SYGVNS. V lost 9 bases to trimming and J lost 7 bases; unmatched junction nucleotides: 8. The CDR3 runs to 12 residues. The CDR3 spells CASWTGVTGYTF. The CDR3 coding sequence is TGTGCCAGTTGGACAGGAGTAACTGGCTACACCTTC.

This clone has more than one count but fewer than ten. The chain carries TRBV5-5 and TRBJ1-2, with 7 positions matching TRBD1. CDR3 length: 14 amino acids. Losses at the gene ends were 7 bases for V and 0 bases for J; bases not matched to a gene: 6. The V gene's germline CDR1 is SGHKS and CDR2 YYEKEE (reference sequence). CDR3 nucleotide sequence: TGTGCCAGCGGCGACAGGGCCTCTAACTATGGCTACACCTTC. As protein: CASGDRASNYGYTF. Full variable domain (rest looked up from reference TRBV5-5 and TRBJ1-2): DAGVTQSPTHLIKTRGQQVTLRCSPISGHKSVSWYQQVLGQGPQFIFQYYEKEERGRGNFPDRFSARQFPNYSSELNVNALLLGDSALYLCASGDRASNYGYTFGSGTRLTVV.

This clone showed up just once. The chain combines TRBV15 with TRBJ1-4; 7 bases are a match to TRBD1. CDR1 and CDR2 (germline): LNHNV, YYDKDF (reference sequence). The CDR3 has 14 residues. V was pared by 3 bases and J by 6 bases, with 4 bases of the junction left unmatched. CDR3 sequence: CATSRRTGHEKLFF. CDR3 in DNA: TGTGCCACCAGCAGGAGGACAGGTCATGAAAAACTGTTTTTT.

The V call is TRBV27, the J call TRBJ2-1; TRBD2 aligns across 10 bases. Germline trimming cut 8 bases from V and 6 bases from J; bases unmatched to any gene: 4. The germline V gene has CDR1 MNHEY and CDR2 SMNVEV (reference sequence). The CDR3 is made up of 13 amino acids. The CDR3 bases are TGTGCCAGCTGGACTAGCGGACTCAATGAGCAGTTCTTC. It encodes CASWTSGLNEQFF.

The rearrangement joins TRBV7-3 to TRBJ2-1; 12 nucleotides line up with TRBD2. J gave up 8 bases and V 3 bases, and 5 bases lay outside the gene matches. Germline CDR1 SGHTA, CDR2 FQGTGA. This CDR3 spans 15 amino acids. DNA for the CDR3: TGTGCCAGCAGCTTGACTAGCGGGAGAAATCATGAGCAGTTCTTC. This sequence encodes CASSLTSGRNHEQFF.

The count of this clone is one. The chain has TRBV6-1 and TRBJ2-1; no clear D. Looked up from germline, CDR1 is MNHNS and CDR2 is SASEGT. Between the trimmed V and J ends, which lost 0 bases and 5 bases, there was a span of 14 bases. The length of the CDR3 is 16 residues. As DNA, the CDR3 is TGTGCCAGCAGTGAAGCGCTGAGTCCCCCACACAATGAGCAGTTCTTC. It encodes CASSEALSPPHNEQFF.

The chain employs TRBV29-1 and TRBJ2-7, with D possibly TRBD1 on 5 matching bases. The V gene's germline CDR1 is SQVTM and CDR2 ANQGSEA. The CDR3 extends over 12 amino acids. Between the trimmed V and J ends, which lost 4 bases and 1 base, there was a span of 8 bases. The CDR3: CSVGQGSYEQYF. The CDR3 nucleotides are TGCAGCGTTGGGCAGGGTTCCTACGAGCAGTACTTC.

This chain joins TRBV6-1 and TRBJ1-5; possible D gene TRBD1, 5 bases. The CDR3 loop spans 15 amino acids. V was clipped by 2 bases and J by 7 bases, with 15 bases between them. Germline V lookup: CDR1 MNHNS, CDR2 SASEGT. The CDR3 bases are TGTGCCAGCAGTGAACTTTACGGGGGTAGCCAGCCCCAGCATTTT. Protein sequence: CASSELYGGSQPQHF.

J is TRBJ1-4 and V is TRBV3-1 (or the pseudogene TRBV3-2); 10 nucleotides agree with TRBD1. The CDR3 length is 16 residues. Germline CDR1 is LGHDT and CDR2 is YNNKEL (reference sequence). V lost 2 bases and J lost 7; bases outside the gene matches: 7. CDR3 sequence: CASSQWSGTGAEKLFF. The DNA for the CDR3 is TGTGCCAGCAGCCAATGGAGTGGGACAGGGGCTGAAAAACTGTTTTTT.